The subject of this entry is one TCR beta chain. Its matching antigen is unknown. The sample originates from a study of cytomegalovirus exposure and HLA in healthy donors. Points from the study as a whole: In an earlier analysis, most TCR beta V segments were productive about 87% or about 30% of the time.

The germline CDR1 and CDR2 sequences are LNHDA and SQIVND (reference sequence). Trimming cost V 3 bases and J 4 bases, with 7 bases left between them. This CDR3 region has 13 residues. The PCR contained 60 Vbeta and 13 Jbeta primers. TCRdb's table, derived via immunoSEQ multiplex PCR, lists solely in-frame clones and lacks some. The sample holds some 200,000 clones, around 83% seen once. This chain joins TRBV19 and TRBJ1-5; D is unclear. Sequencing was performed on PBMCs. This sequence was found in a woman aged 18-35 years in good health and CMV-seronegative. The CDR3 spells CASSIRGNQPQHF. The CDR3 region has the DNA TGTGCCAGTAGTATCCGGGGAAATCAGCCCCAGCATTTT.